Here is one TCR beta chain with its context. Its antigen has not been determined. Within one base of it there is no much larger clone, and no base qualities were kept. The library relied on multiplex PCR. TCRdb shows the sequencer as Illumina HiSeq 4000. To build TCR beta libraries, CDR3 regions were amplified by Arm-PCR using iRepertoire HTBI primers. Before sequencing, the PCR products underwent gel purification. The authors processed their data as follows. A total of 62 TRBV and more than twelve TRBJ segments were identified across samples and were used for gene usage analysis of CDR3 amino acid clonotypes. COPE and FqMerger were used to merge the filtered high-quality paired reads into contigs. BLAST was used to align contigs to the IMGT TRBV, TRBD and TRBJ reference genes, and CDR3 was defined following IMGT. Clonotypes above 0.1% frequency were classified as highly expanded clones. Shannon entropy served as the measure of repertoire diversity, while the Gini coefficient captured V-J evenness. Clonotypes shared by more than one individual were considered public. The public reads were reprocessed in TCRdb via fastp at Q25 and MiXCR, keeping in-frame beta chains. When rows share a CDR3 protein, they turn into one entry using the most common DNA and genes. TCRdb's processing, not the study's, gives the V and J calls here. The sample records about 540,000 distinct CDR3 sequences, about 13% of which are singletons. 10% of the sample belongs to the ten largest clones.

Trimming removed 3 bases from V and 4 bases from J, leaving 10 bases between the germline ends. The CDR3 has 15 amino acids, counting the end cysteine and phenylalanine. Just CDR3 DNA is preserved here, 45 bases in frame from base 1. The CDR1 and CDR2 encoded by the germline V gene are SGHTA and FQGNSA. This specimen belongs to a study of regulatory T cells in long-lasting Graves disease (TCRdb year 2021). About the study as a whole: Newly diagnosed Graves' disease patients had taken antithyroid drugs for less than 3 months. Patients with persistent Graves' disease were compared with patients with newly diagnosed Graves' disease using TCR sequencing and RNA sequencing of peripheral blood. The study was conducted in China and was registered as a clinical trial. A total of about 35 samples underwent TCR sequencing, from around 13 patients with persistent Graves' disease and some 20 patients with newly diagnosed Graves' disease. Overall results and qualifications from the work: Persistent Graves' disease patients showed lower TCR Shannon entropy and fewer highly expanded clones than newly diagnosed patients, suggesting clonal expansion. Peripheral blood alone was examined, since thyroid tissue, which constituted the primary lesion, could not be accessed. Only the TCR beta chain was sequenced and analyzed. As a limitation, the authors acknowledged that the small sample size may reduce accuracy. Persistent disease showed preferential use of TRBV28, TRBJ1-2 and TRBJ2-5, whereas newly diagnosed disease favored TRBV20-1 and TRBJ2-1. Persistent patients shared more public clonotypes among themselves (2,741) than newly diagnosed patients did (over 900).

Taken with the paper, the label for time point translates to: newly diagnosed GD, antithyroid drugs for less than 3 months. For both TCR sequencing and RNA sequencing, RNA was extracted from PBMCs in TRIzol. The diagnosis of Graves' disease was made according to American Thyroid Association guidelines. The patients came from an endocrinology department in Xi'an, China. Each patient gave approximately 10 milliliters of peripheral blood, collected in an EDTA anticoagulant tube. Ficoll Paque Plus density gradient separation was used to isolate PBMCs, and no further T cell sorting was performed. An Agilent 2100 Bioanalyzer and agarose gel were used to check RNA quality, and a NanoDrop 2000 was used to measure RNA concentration. The same specimen was also included in a second study, on T cells in Graves' hyperthyroidism and ophthalmopathy. Drawing on the second study: A patient counted as having stable Graves' hyperthyroidism if no progression to ophthalmopathy occurred over 18 months of follow-up. The hyperthyroidism patients were between 18 and 65 years old and newly diagnosed, with a disease duration of less than 2 months. The study excluded patients with uncontrolled infections, other autoimmune diseases, pregnancy or lactation. Diagnoses relied on clinical symptoms, serum thyroxine and TRAb, thyroid ultrasound and orbital computed tomography. The first round of RT-PCR for the TCR CDR3 was performed with the HTBI primer set and the Qiagen OneStep RT-PCR kit. Most expanded thyroid clonotypes (frequency above 0.001) were also detected in blood, a finding suggesting that blood repertoires may reflect thyroid immune responses. In cross-validation, a model built on a 13 V-J signature told ophthalmopathy apart from stable hyperthyroidism with 87.88% sensitivity and about 81% specificity, and in testing the same model reached 80%/75%. In validation, the model predicted progression to ophthalmopathy a median of around 6.5 months before onset, with approximately 71% sensitivity and just under 75% specificity. To identify TCR V-J signatures that set the groups apart, the researchers used a discovery cohort of about a hundred patients, made up of around 42 with Graves' ophthalmopathy and about 60 with stable Graves' hyperthyroidism. An independent validation cohort of under 20 hyperthyroidism patients and about 15 patients who later progressed to ophthalmopathy tested prospective prediction of ophthalmopathy. The approximately 90 discovery patients were randomly split 7:3 into training and test sets. The study also compared thyroid tissue and blood T-cell repertoires from about six Graves' hyperthyroidism patients. After blood sampling, hyperthyroidism patients were treated with methimazole at a starting dose of 30 mg daily, and ophthalmopathy patients were treated with high-dose intravenous methylprednisolone. Libraries were constructed in a second round of multiplex PCR, after which size selection and purification were carried out. Libraries were sequenced paired-end with 100 bp reads on an Illumina HiSeq2000. SOAPnuke was used to process the raw data, throwing out any read that contained adapters or uncalled bases, had a mean Phred below 15, or lacked an exact constant-primer or identifier match. High-quality paired reads were merged using COPE v1.2.5, and each unique nucleotide sequence was defined as a clonotype. MiTCR v1.1 was used to align clonotypes to the IMGT TRBV, TRBD and TRBJ reference segments. The analysis was restricted to V-J combinations with a frequency above 0.0001, which together covered just over 98% of the repertoires. The TCS score was defined as the ratio of F50 (clonal expansion) to E x V (chaos), calculated using BLOSUM62-based TCRdist between CDR3 peptides within each V-J. Welch's t-statistics and random forest reduced several hundred V-J features to some 14, which were used in a naive Bayes classifier (R e1071). No statistical method was used to fix the sample size in advance, and group allocation was not hidden from the investigators. The paper describes TCR Vbeta CDR3 sequencing of about 140 peripheral blood samples, made up of about 41 ophthalmopathy patients, roughly 80 hyperthyroidism patients and about 17 progressor patients.

The sample in question was peripheral blood mononuclear cells (PBMCs), obtained at new diagnosis, from a patient treated with antithyroid drugs. The chain was built from TRBV7-2 and TRBJ1-6, and TRBD1 may be the D gene, going by 6 matching bases. The TCR sequence derives from a man aged 25-45 years with Graves disease. Donor details come from another sample of the same person, matched by shared clones. DNA sequence: TGTGCCAGCAGCTTCTCTGGACAGTATAATTCACCCCTCCACTTT. This translates into CASSFSGQYNSPLHF.